The clone carrying this T cell receptor beta chain has at least ten counts. TCRdb re-analysed the 5' RACE reads in MiXCR, keeping a single row per CDR3 protein. This table holds approximately 30,000 distinct CDR3 sequences, 3% to 5% found once. The data are from a study of early T cells in non-severe SARS-CoV-2 infection. On the study more broadly: The study sequenced bulk RNA from unsorted whole blood, with chains unpaired.

Sequencing was carried out using whole blood. The clonotype originates from an adult who was a healthcare worker with PCR-confirmed SARS-CoV-2 infection or an uninfected control (not recorded which).

CDR3 protein: CASSPAAGYTF. CDR3 DNA sequence: TGTGCCAGCAGCCCCGCCGCGGGCTACACCTTC. The chain is built from TRBV12-3 or TRBV12-4 and TRBJ1-2; D gene unclear. V lost 6 bases and J 8 bases, leaving 10 bases between the germline ends. The CDR3 has 11 residues.